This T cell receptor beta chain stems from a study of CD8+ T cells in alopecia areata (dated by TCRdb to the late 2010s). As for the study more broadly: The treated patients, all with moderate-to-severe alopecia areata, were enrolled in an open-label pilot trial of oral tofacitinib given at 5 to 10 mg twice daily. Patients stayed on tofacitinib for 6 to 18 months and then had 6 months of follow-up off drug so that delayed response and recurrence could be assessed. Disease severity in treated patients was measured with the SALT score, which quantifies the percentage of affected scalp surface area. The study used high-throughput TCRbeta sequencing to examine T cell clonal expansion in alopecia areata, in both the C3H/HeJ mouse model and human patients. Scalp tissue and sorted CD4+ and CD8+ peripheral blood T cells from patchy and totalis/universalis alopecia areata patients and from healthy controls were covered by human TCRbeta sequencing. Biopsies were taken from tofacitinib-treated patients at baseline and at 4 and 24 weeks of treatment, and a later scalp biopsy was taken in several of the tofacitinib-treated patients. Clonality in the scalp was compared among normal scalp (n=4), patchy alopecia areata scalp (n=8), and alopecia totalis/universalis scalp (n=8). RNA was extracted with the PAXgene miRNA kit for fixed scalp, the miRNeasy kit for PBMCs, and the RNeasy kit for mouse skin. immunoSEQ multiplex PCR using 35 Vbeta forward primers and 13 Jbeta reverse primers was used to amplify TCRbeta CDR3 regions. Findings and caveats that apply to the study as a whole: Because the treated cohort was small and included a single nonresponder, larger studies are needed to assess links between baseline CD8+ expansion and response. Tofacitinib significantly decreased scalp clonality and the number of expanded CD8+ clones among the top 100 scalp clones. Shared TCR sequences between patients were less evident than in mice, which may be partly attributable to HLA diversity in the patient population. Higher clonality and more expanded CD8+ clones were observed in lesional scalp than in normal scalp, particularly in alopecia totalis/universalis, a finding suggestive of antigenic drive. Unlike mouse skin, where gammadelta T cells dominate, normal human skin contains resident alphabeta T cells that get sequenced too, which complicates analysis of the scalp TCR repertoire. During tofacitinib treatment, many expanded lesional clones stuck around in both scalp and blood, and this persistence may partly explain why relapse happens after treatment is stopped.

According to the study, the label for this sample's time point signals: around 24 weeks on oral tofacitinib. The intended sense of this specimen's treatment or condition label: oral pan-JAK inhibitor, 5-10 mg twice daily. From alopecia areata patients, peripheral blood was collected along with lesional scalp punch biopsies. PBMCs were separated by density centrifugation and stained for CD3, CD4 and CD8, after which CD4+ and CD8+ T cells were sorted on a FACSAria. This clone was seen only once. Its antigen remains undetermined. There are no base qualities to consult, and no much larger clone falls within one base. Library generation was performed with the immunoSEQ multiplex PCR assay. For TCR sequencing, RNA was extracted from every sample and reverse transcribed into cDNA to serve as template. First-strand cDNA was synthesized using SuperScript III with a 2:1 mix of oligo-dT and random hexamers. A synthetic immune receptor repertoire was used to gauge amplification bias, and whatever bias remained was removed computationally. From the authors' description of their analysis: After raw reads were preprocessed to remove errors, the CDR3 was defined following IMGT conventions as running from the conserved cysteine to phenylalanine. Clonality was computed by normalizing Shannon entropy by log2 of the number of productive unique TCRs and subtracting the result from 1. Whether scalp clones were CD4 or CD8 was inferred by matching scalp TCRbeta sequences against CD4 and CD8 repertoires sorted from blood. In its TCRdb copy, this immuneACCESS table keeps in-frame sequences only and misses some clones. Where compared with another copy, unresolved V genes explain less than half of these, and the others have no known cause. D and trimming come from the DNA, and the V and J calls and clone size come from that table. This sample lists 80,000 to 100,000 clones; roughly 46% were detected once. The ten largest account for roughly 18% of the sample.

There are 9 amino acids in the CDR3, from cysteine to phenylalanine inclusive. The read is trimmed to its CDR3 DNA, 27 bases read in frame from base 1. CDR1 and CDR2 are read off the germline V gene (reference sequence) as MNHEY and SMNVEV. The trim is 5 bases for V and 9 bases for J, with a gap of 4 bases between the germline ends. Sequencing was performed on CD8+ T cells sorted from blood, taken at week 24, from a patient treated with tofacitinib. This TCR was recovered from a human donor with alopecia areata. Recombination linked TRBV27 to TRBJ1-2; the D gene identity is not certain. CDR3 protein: CASSPRYTF. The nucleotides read TGTGCCAGCAGTCCCCGCTACACCTTC.